These T cell receptor beta chains were read from a single sample in a study of blood T cells in healthy people across ages. TCRdb re-analysed the 5' RACE reads in MiXCR, keeping a single row per CDR3 protein. This sample carries under 1,100,000 distinct CDR3 sequences, around 25% of them seen once, and the ten largest clones take 0.65% to 0.95%. This sample was shared with a second study, whose subject was T cells of mothers and their children.

Sequencing input: blood. The receptors here all came from a girl aged 2-15 years in good health. Each CDR3 is given with its conserved first and last residue. A D gene is named only where the DNA matches it firmly. The size entry is marked missing in some rows and otherwise reads once, few, many or a size class.

V: TRBV15; length: 16; J: TRBJ2-3; D: TRBD2; size: few; CDR3: CATSSGKREATDTQYF; DNA: TGTGCCACCAGCAGTGGAAAGCGGGAGGCCACAGATACGCAGTATTTT
V: TRBV11-2; length: 15; J: TRBJ1-4; D: -; size: -; CDR3: CASSLGAGTGEKLFF; DNA: TGTGCCAGCAGCTTAGGGGCCGGCACGGGGGAAAAACTGTTTTTT
V: TRBV7-8; length: 14; J: TRBJ2-7; D: TRBD1; size: -; CDR3: CASDTGTGKYEQYF; DNA: TGTGCCAGCGACACAGGGACAGGAAAGTACGAGCAGTACTTC
V: TRBV27; length: 19; J: TRBJ2-7; D: -; size: once; CDR3: CASQVKGQGGLATSYEQYF; DNA: TGTGCCAGCCAAGTGAAAGGACAGGGGGGACTAGCGACCTCCTACGAGCAGTACTTC
V: TRBV4-3; length: 15; J: TRBJ2-7; D: -; size: -; CDR3: CASSQERGGGYEQYF; DNA: TGCGCCAGCAGCCAAGAGAGAGGAGGGGGCTACGAGCAGTACTTC
V: TRBV3-1; length: 16; J: TRBJ2-1; D: -; size: -; CDR3: CASSQDQGVVYNEQFF; DNA: TGTGCCAGCAGCCAAGACCAGGGTGTCGTCTACAATGAGCAGTTCTTC
V: TRBV6-5; length: 15; J: TRBJ2-3; D: TRBD1; size: few; CDR3: CASRKEDRGWDTQYF; DNA: TGTGCCAGCAGGAAAGAGGACAGGGGTTGGGATACGCAGTATTTT
V: TRBV4-1; length: 16; J: TRBJ2-1; D: -; size: few; CDR3: CASSQVRRLGENEQFF; DNA: TGCGCCAGCAGCCAAGTGAGGCGTTTGGGGGAAAATGAGCAGTTCTTC
V: TRBV4-2; length: 17; J: TRBJ2-2; D: -; size: few; CDR3: CASSQGIAGANTGELFF; DNA: TGTGCCAGCAGCCAAGGGATTGCAGGGGCGAACACCGGGGAGCTGTTTTTT
V: TRBV5-1; length: 15; J: TRBJ2-1; D: -; size: few; CDR3: CASSFRAGANNEQLF; DNA: TGCGCCAGCAGCTTCAGGGCCGGGGCCAACAATGAGCAGCTCTTC
V: TRBV6-2/TRBV6-3; length: 15; J: TRBJ2-1; D: -; size: -; CDR3: CASTLGPTAYNEQFF; DNA: TGTGCCAGCACCTTGGGGCCGACGGCCTACAATGAGCAGTTCTTC
V: TRBV7-2; length: 13; J: TRBJ2-1; D: TRBD2; size: -; CDR3: CASSLMGRGEQFF; DNA: TGTGCCAGCAGCTTAATGGGGAGGGGTGAGCAGTTCTTC
V: TRBV3-1; length: 15; J: TRBJ2-1; D: -; size: -; CDR3: CASSQDWGAYNEQFF; DNA: TGTGCCAGCAGCCAAGATTGGGGCGCTTACAATGAGCAGTTCTTC
V: TRBV5-4; length: 15; J: TRBJ2-1; D: TRBD1; size: few; CDR3: CASSFQGAGHNEQFF; DNA: TGTGCCAGCAGCTTTCAGGGGGCGGGCCACAATGAGCAGTTCTTC
V: TRBV2; length: 14; J: TRBJ2-5; D: -; size: few; CDR3: CASDREVVQETQYF; DNA: TGTGCCAGCGATCGGGAAGTCGTGCAAGAGACCCAGTACTTC
V: TRBV5-1; length: 13; J: TRBJ2-5; D: TRBD1; size: -; CDR3: CASRVQGQETQYF; DNA: TGCGCCAGCCGAGTACAGGGGCAAGAGACCCAGTACTTC
V: TRBV10-3; length: 16; J: TRBJ2-1; D: TRBD2; size: many; CDR3: CAISESSGRAYNEQFF; DNA: TGTGCCATCAGTGAGTCGAGCGGGAGGGCCTACAATGAGCAGTTCTTC
V: TRBV9; length: 15; J: TRBJ2-1; D: TRBD2; size: -; CDR3: CASSFRTSGSDEQFF; DNA: TGTGCCAGCTCTTTCCGGACTAGCGGGAGCGATGAGCAGTTCTTC
V: TRBV3-1; length: 14; J: TRBJ2-3; D: -; size: -; CDR3: CASSQMTNHGTQYF; DNA: TGTGCCAGCAGCCAAATGACGAATCACGGAACCCAGTATTTT
V: TRBV29-1; length: 11; J: TRBJ2-1; D: -; size: few; CDR3: CSVDVRETRYF; DNA: TGCAGCGTGGACGTTAGAGAGACCCGGTACTTC
V: TRBV7-9; length: 16; J: TRBJ2-7; D: TRBD1; size: -; CDR3: CASSPSGQGGSYEQYF; DNA: TGTGCCAGCAGCCCATCCGGACAGGGGGGCTCCTACGAGCAGTACTTC
V: TRBV5-1; length: 15; J: TRBJ2-7; D: TRBD1; size: many; CDR3: CASSLMAGGASEQYF; DNA: TGCGCCAGCAGCTTGATGGCAGGGGGCGCTTCCGAGCAGTACTTC
V: TRBV4-2; length: 15; J: TRBJ2-7; D: TRBD2; size: few; CDR3: CASSQERRGIYEQYF; DNA: TGTGCCAGCAGCCAAGAGCGGCGGGGGATCTACGAGCAGTACTTC
V: TRBV13; length: 12; J: TRBJ1-1; D: -; size: few; CDR3: CALGERGFEAFF; DNA: TGTGCTCTAGGGGAACGGGGGTTTGAAGCTTTCTTT
V: TRBV11-2; length: 14; J: TRBJ1-4; D: -; size: many; CDR3: CASSFRGTNEKLFF; DNA: TGTGCCAGCAGCTTTAGGGGCACTAATGAAAAACTGTTTTTT
V: TRBV29-1; length: 11; J: TRBJ1-2; D: -; size: -; CDR3: CSAFEGEGYTF; DNA: TGCAGCGCTTTTGAGGGTGAGGGCTACACCTTC
V: TRBV25-1; length: 19; J: TRBJ1-2; D: TRBD1; size: -; CDR3: CASSEYNPTGGASNYGYTF; DNA: TGTGCCAGCAGTGAATATAATCCGACAGGGGGCGCCTCTAACTATGGCTACACCTTC
V: TRBV5-6; length: 13; J: TRBJ2-7; D: -; size: few; CDR3: CASSLGAGDEQYF; DNA: TGTGCCAGCAGCTTGGGTGCAGGGGACGAGCAGTACTTC
V: TRBV20-1; length: 15; J: TRBJ1-5; D: -; size: few; CDR3: CSARQGLISNQPQHF; DNA: TGCAGTGCTAGACAGGGGCTAATTAGCAATCAGCCCCAGCATTTT
V: TRBV7-2; length: 15; J: TRBJ1-4; D: TRBD1; size: -; CDR3: CASSSPGTGFEKLFF; DNA: TGTGCCAGCAGCTCGCCCGGGACAGGGTTCGAAAAACTGTTTTTT
V: TRBV27; length: 14; J: TRBJ1-2; D: -; size: -; CDR3: CASSLAGWGYGYTF; DNA: TGTGCCAGCAGTTTGGCGGGGTGGGGCTATGGCTACACCTTC
V: TRBV6-1; length: 15; J: TRBJ2-4; D: TRBD1; size: -; CDR3: CASSAVQGAQNIQYF; DNA: TGTGCCAGCAGTGCAGTACAGGGGGCTCAAAACATTCAGTACTTC
V: TRBV18; length: 16; J: TRBJ1-3; D: -; size: -; CDR3: CASSPSTVTSGNTIYF; DNA: TGTGCCAGCTCACCTTCTACAGTCACCTCTGGAAACACCATATATTTT
V: TRBV5-1; length: 14; J: TRBJ2-7; D: -; size: -; CDR3: CASQEEGWSYEQYF; DNA: TGCGCCAGCCAGGAGGAGGGTTGGTCCTACGAGCAGTACTTC
V: TRBV20-1; length: 15; J: TRBJ2-5; D: TRBD2; size: few; CDR3: CSANKLAGYQETQYF; DNA: TGCAGTGCTAACAAACTAGCGGGGTACCAAGAGACCCAGTACTTC
V: TRBV20-1; length: 12; J: TRBJ2-7; D: -; size: few; CDR3: CSARYQGYEQYF; DNA: TGCAGTGCTAGATATCAGGGCTACGAGCAGTACTTC
V: TRBV6-2/TRBV6-3; length: 12; J: TRBJ2-4; D: -; size: many; CDR3: CAIRLAKNIQYF; DNA: TGTGCCATCAGACTAGCCAAAAACATTCAGTACTTC
V: TRBV7-8; length: 16; J: TRBJ2-7; D: -; size: few; CDR3: CASSLVIVGGSYEQYF; DNA: TGTGCCAGCAGCTTAGTGATCGTGGGGGGATCCTACGAGCAGTACTTC
V: TRBV18; length: 15; J: TRBJ2-3; D: -; size: -; CDR3: CASSPGIQGPDTQYF; DNA: TGTGCCAGCTCACCAGGAATCCAGGGGCCAGATACGCAGTATTTT
V: TRBV10-3; length: 12; J: TRBJ2-1; D: TRBD2; size: few; CDR3: CAIDPGGNEQFF; DNA: TGTGCCATCGATCCGGGGGGAAATGAGCAGTTCTTC
V: TRBV12-3/TRBV12-4; length: 13; J: TRBJ2-7; D: -; size: many; CDR3: CASSVGATYEQYF; DNA: TGTGCCAGCAGTGTTGGGGCCACCTACGAGCAGTACTTC
V: TRBV6-2/TRBV6-3; length: 20; J: TRBJ1-4; D: -; size: few; CDR3: CASSWVLFALEGKTNEKLFF; DNA: TGTGCCAGCAGTTGGGTCCTTTTTGCTCTGGAGGGGAAGACTAATGAAAAACTGTTTTTT
V: TRBV7-3; length: 14; J: TRBJ1-2; D: TRBD1; size: few; CDR3: CASSYAGGAYGYTF; DNA: TGTGCCAGCAGTTATGCAGGGGGCGCCTATGGCTACACCTTC
V: TRBV29-1; length: 15; J: TRBJ2-5; D: TRBD1; size: few; CDR3: CSGRPGTGYQETQYF; DNA: TGCAGCGGGAGACCCGGGACAGGGTACCAAGAGACCCAGTACTTC
V: TRBV4-2; length: 15; J: TRBJ2-7; D: -; size: -; CDR3: CASSQDLQSAREQYF; DNA: TGTGCCAGCAGCCAAGATTTACAGTCAGCTCGCGAGCAGTACTTC
V: TRBV2; length: 15; J: TRBJ2-7; D: -; size: few; CDR3: CASSGSRELSYEQYF; DNA: TGTGCCAGCAGCGGTTCCCGGGAGCTATCCTACGAGCAGTACTTC
V: TRBV6-1; length: 12; J: TRBJ1-1; D: -; size: -; CDR3: CASSGRPIEALF; DNA: TGTGCCAGCAGTGGCCGGCCTATTGAAGCTCTCTTT
V: TRBV29-1; length: 13; J: TRBJ2-3; D: TRBD2; size: once; CDR3: CSVLSGGSDTRYF; DNA: TGCAGCGTCCTTAGCGGGGGGTCAGATACGCGGTATTTT
V: TRBV29-1; length: 12; J: TRBJ1-2; D: -; size: few; CDR3: CSVDPGNGGYTF; DNA: TGCAGCGTTGATCCAGGGAATGGGGGCTACACCTTC
V: TRBV27; length: 14; J: TRBJ1-1; D: -; size: -; CDR3: CASSLANSNTEAFF; DNA: TGTGCCAGCAGTTTGGCCAACTCGAACACTGAAGCTTTCTTT